This T cell receptor (beta chain) was sequenced in a study of preoperative IRX-2 immunotherapy in early breast cancer (dated by TCRdb to about 2019). The sample's treatment or condition, from its label and the paper: preoperative locoregional IRX-2 cytokine immunotherapy. The samples were obtained from a phase Ib study that tested preoperative, locoregional IRX-2 cytokine immunotherapy designed to prime immune responses. Donors were patients with early-stage breast cancer who received IRX-2 before surgery. On this clone: This receptor's antigen is unknown. Within one base of it there is no much larger clone, and no base qualities were kept.

Receptor amplification or capture employed the immunoSEQ multiplex PCR assay. Drawn from immuneACCESS, this table holds only the in-frame rearrangements with V and J called that TCRdb kept. Clones are partly lost; checked studies trace under half to an unresolved V gene and leave the rest unexplained. Across this sample there are about 98,000 clones, with 80% to 90% seen only once. Roughly 2% of the sample is held by the ten biggest clonotypes. This receptor was obtained from a human donor with breast cancer. The sequences come from tumor tissue, collected after IRX-2 immunotherapy.

The CDR3 reads as follows: CASSSIQGATNEKLFF. The DNA sequence is as follows: TGTGCCAGCTCCTCCATCCAGGGGGCAACTAATGAAAAACTGTTTTTT. The receptor chain draws on TRBV18 and TRBJ1-4, with 7 junctional bases fitting TRBD1. The CDR3, cysteine through phenylalanine, is 16 amino acids long. Only the CDR3 region is kept as DNA, spanning 48 bases read in frame from base 1. The germline V gene sets CDR1 to KGHSH and CDR2 to LQKENI. V is trimmed back by 6 bases and J by 0 bases, and the junction contains 7 bases that no gene match accounts for.